This record concerns one T cell receptor (beta chain) sequence. Its specificity is unknown. This entry comes from a study of CD4 T cells in relation to SARS-CoV-2 and coronaviruses. Study as a whole: ViraFEST: roughly 10-day antigen culture of PBMCs, then TCR beta CDR3 sequencing. Convalescent patients were fewer than ten males and 4 females; two were Hispanic. Notes on the study in general: This crossreactivity analysis covered spike protein alone, no other viral proteins. In 55% to 75% of donors, memory CD4+ clonotypes crossrecognized SARS-CoV-2 and at least one common cold coronavirus spike.

Germline values: CDR1 MNHNY, CDR2 SVGAGI (reference sequence). Trimming removed 8 bases from V and 0 bases from J; junction bases left unmatched: 1. This CDR3 is built from 13 residues. Profiling relied on immunoSEQ multiplex PCR, and the TCRdb table lists in-frame clones only, not all of them. Of about 40,000 clones in the sample, roughly four fifths were seen once. The TCR comes from an adult with COVID-19. The specimen was naive CD4+ T cells from PBMCs, cultured in vitro. As for subset: naive CD4+ T cells isolated by negative enrichment. The chain combines TRBV6-6 with TRBJ1-5; 7 positions match TRBD1. The CDR3 DNA is TGTGCCAGCCAGGGGGATAGCAATCAGCCCCAGCATTTT. Protein sequence: CASQGDSNQPQHF.